The sequence of this TCR beta chain was determined in a study of cytomegalovirus exposure and HLA in healthy donors. Whole-study findings and limits: One variant, a missense change in DCLRE1C, was linked in a later analysis to TCR beta V- and J-gene trimming.

The primer mix had 60 Vbeta and 13 Jbeta primers. The method was immunoSEQ multiplex PCR; TCRdb's version includes in-frame clones alone and lacks a portion of them. Its table lists 120,000 to 150,000 clones. V lost 4 bases to trimming and J lost 7 bases, with 15 bases between them. This CDR3 region has 14 residues. Germline CDR1 reads SGHKS; CDR2 reads YYEKEE (reference sequence). On this clone itself: The target antigen is unknown.

This chain links TRBV5-5 with TRBJ1-5; no reliable D call. The sequencing sample was made of PBMCs. The TCR comes from a woman in her forties or fifties in good health and CMV-seronegative. The CDR3 here is CASSRSGEGQPQHF. CDR3 DNA sequence: TGTGCCAGCAGCCGGAGCGGGGAGGGACAGCCCCAGCATTTT.